The 22 T cell receptor beta chains below come from one sample, sequenced in a study of blood T cell repertoires in COVID-19. Assay used: immunoSEQ multiplex PCR; TCRdb lists only in-frame clones, some missing. The top ten hold just over 0.7% of the sample, which has over 200,000 clones, 75% to 90% seen once. Sequencing used peripheral blood. The receptors come from a man between 40 and 49 years old with acute or convalescent COVID-19.

The rearrangement links TRBV5-1 to TRBJ2-5, with TRBD1 matching 11 bases. This CDR3 comprises 15 residues. J lost 5 bases, V lost 4 bases, and 7 bases had no gene match. In germline, CDR1 is SGHRS, CDR2 YFSETQ. In DNA, the CDR3 is TGCGCCAGCAGCCCAAGGACAGGGGGCCCTGAGACCCAGTACTTC. This encodes CASSPRTGGPETQYF. The variable domain in full, completed from reference TRBV5-1 and TRBJ2-5, reads KAGVTQTPRYLIKTRGQQVTLSCSPISGHRSVSWYQQTPGQGLQFLFEYFSETQRNKGNFPGRFSGRQFSNSRSEMNVSTLELGDSALYLCASSPRTGGPETQYFGPGTRLLVL.

J is TRBJ2-5 and V is TRBV28, with a tentative D call TRBD2 (6 bases). CDR3 size: 16 residues. Germline assignment: CDR1 MDHEN and CDR2 SYDVKM. V was pared by 8 bases and J by 3 bases, with 22 bases between. CDR3 bases: TGTGCCAGCTTCCCTCGCCCCGGGATAGCGGAAGAGACCCAGTACTTC. This codes for CASFPRPGIAEETQYF.

V gene TRBV18 combines with J gene TRBJ2-1; D perhaps matches TRBD1 (8 bases). V was trimmed by 0 bases and J by 5 bases, leaving 14 bases between them. The CDR3 has 16 residues. Germline lookup yields CDR1 KGHSH and CDR2 LQKENI. As DNA, the CDR3 is TGTGCCAGCTCACCACCGGCTACAGGGGGGGACAATGAGCAGTTCTTC. This encodes CASSPPATGGDNEQFF.

This chain uses TRBV7-2 with TRBJ1-3; D is possibly TRBD1 (5 bases). V was pared by 4 bases and J by 2 bases, with 12 bases between. The CDR3 spans 15 residues. Looked up from germline, CDR1 is SGHTA and CDR2 is FQGNSA. The CDR3 bases are TGTGCCAGCAGCTCGACAGCCACTACTGGAAACACCATATATTTT. Residues: CASSSTATTGNTIYF.

V gene TRBV5-1 combines with J gene TRBJ1-4; weak D call: TRBD1 (5 bases). V shed 1 base and J shed 8 bases, with 18 bases lying between them. The CDR3 length is 16 residues. Germline V gives CDR1 SGHRS, CDR2 YFSETQ. CDR3: CASSLYARQSWEKLFF. Here the CDR3 DNA reads TGCGCCAGCAGCTTGTATGCGAGACAGTCTTGGGAAAAACTGTTTTTT.

J is TRBJ1-3 and V is TRBV7-2; unclear D gene. CDR3 length equals 15 residues. V was trimmed by 5 bases and J by 1 base, leaving 12 bases between them. The germline V gene encodes CDR1 SGHTA and CDR2 FQGNSA. The chain's CDR3 is CASSPSVRSGNTIYF. The CDR3 DNA is TGTGCCAGCAGCCCCTCAGTTCGATCTGGAAACACCATATATTTT.

This clone was detected only a few times. This chain links TRBV11-2 with TRBJ2-7, with a tentative D call TRBD2 (6 bases). The V gene's germline CDR1 is SGHAT and CDR2 FQNNGV. V was cut by 2 bases and J by 0 bases, with 11 bases left in between. This CDR3 spans 15 amino acids. CDR3 DNA: TGTGCCAGCAGCTTATCCGGCGGGAACTCCTACGAGCAGTACTTC. As protein: CASSLSGGNSYEQYF.

This chain uses TRBV7-9 with TRBJ1-2; D is undetermined. V lost 3 bases to trimming and J lost 6 bases, with 17 bases between them. Germline values: CDR1 SEHNR, CDR2 FQNEAQ (reference sequence). This CDR3 has 15 residues. The CDR3 DNA is TGTGCCAGCAGCTTGGTGAGAGGGAGTGGGCATGGCTACACCTTC. Translating gives CASSLVRGSGHGYTF.

This clone was counted a few times. The chain is built from TRBV5-8 and TRBJ2-2, with 9 positions matching TRBD2. V was clipped by 2 bases and J by 4 bases; unmatched bases: 3. The CDR3 runs to 15 residues. Germline-derived CDR1 and CDR2 are SGHTS and YDEGEE. CDR3: CASSFRSGSTGELFF. In nucleotides, the CDR3 is TGTGCCAGCAGCTTTCGTAGCGGGAGCACCGGGGAGCTGTTTTTT.

This chain uses TRBV5-1 with TRBJ2-5; 13 nucleotides align to TRBD2. Germline lookup yields CDR1 SGHRS and CDR2 YFSETQ. Germline trimming cut 0 bases from V and 2 bases from J; bases unmatched to any gene: 4. There are 17 residues in the CDR3. The CDR3 reads CASSLGTSGGDQETQYF. CDR3 sequence (DNA): TGCGCCAGCAGCTTGGGGACTAGCGGGGGCGATCAAGAGACCCAGTACTTC.

V gene TRBV28 combines with J gene TRBJ1-3; no reliable D call. This CDR3 comprises 12 residues. Trimming removed 6 bases at V and 4 bases at J, with 7 bases between. From germline, CDR1 is MDHEN and CDR2 SYDVKM. In DNA, the CDR3 is TGTGCCAGCAGCGGGATGGGAAACACCATATATTTT. Residues: CASSGMGNTIYF.

The rearrangement links TRBV18 to TRBJ1-1, with D tentatively TRBD1 (6 bases). Germline-derived CDR1 and CDR2 are KGHSH and LQKENI. The CDR3 extends over 18 amino acids. Trimming removed 0 bases at V and 4 bases at J, with 21 bases between. The CDR3 nucleotides read TGTGCCAGCTCACCACCCTTCGACAGGCGGTTAGGGCCCACTGAAGCTTTCTTT. Protein: CASSPPFDRRLGPTEAFF.

This rearrangement joins TRBV11-3 to TRBJ2-7; 7 bases are a match to TRBD2. Per the germline V gene, CDR1 is SGHNT and CDR2 is YENEEA. V lost 5 bases, J lost 2 bases, and 9 bases stayed unmatched. The CDR3 runs 15 residues. The CDR3 reads CASSPRLARAYEQYF. The CDR3 bases are TGTGCCAGCAGCCCAAGACTAGCTCGGGCCTACGAGCAGTACTTC.

V is TRBV11-2 and J is TRBJ2-7, with 7 nucleotides matching TRBD1. V lost 5 bases and J lost 3; bases outside the gene matches: 10. The germline V gene has CDR1 SGHAT and CDR2 FQNNGV. The CDR3 totals 15 residues. The CDR3 DNA reads as TGTGCCAGCAGCCAGGGGACGGGACAGATCTACGAGCAGTACTTC. Its protein product is CASSQGTGQIYEQYF.

The chain joins TRBV6-5 to TRBJ1-5; a possible D gene is TRBD1 (6 bases). The length of the CDR3 is 15 residues. CDR1 and CDR2 (germline): MNHEY, SVGAGI. With 4 bases removed from V and 0 bases from J, the gap between germline ends came to 10 bases. The CDR3 bases are TGTGCCAGCAGTTTACTAGGGGGTAGCAATCAGCCCCAGCATTTT. This sequence encodes CASSLLGGSNQPQHF.

The chain uses TRBV6-5 and TRBJ2-3, with 11 bases aligning to TRBD2. Per germline, CDR1 MNHEY and CDR2 SVGAGI. The CDR3 runs to 14 residues. Trimming removed 5 bases from V and 6 bases from J; junction bases left unmatched: 4. The CDR3 DNA is TGTGCCAGCAGTACTAGCGGGAGAGGGGATACGCAGTATTTT. Residues: CASSTSGRGDTQYF.

J is TRBJ2-3 and V is TRBV2; TRBD2 aligns across 12 bases. V dropped 1 base and J dropped 2; count of bases not matched to a gene: 4. Germline CDR1 is SNHLY and CDR2 is FYNNEI. The CDR3 runs to 17 residues. Here the CDR3 reads CASSEGLAGVVTDTQYF. CDR3 coding DNA: TGTGCCAGCAGTGAAGGACTAGCGGGGGTGGTCACAGATACGCAGTATTTT.

The chain recombines TRBV3-1 (or the pseudogene TRBV3-2) with TRBJ2-7; TRBD2 matches 8 bases. Germline CDR1 and CDR2: LGHDT and YNNKEL (reference sequence). The junction had 6 bases not matched to a gene; V was cut back by 3 bases and J by 5 bases. The CDR3 is 14 amino acids. The DNA for the CDR3 is TGTGCCAGCAGCCACCTGGGACTAGGTCACGAGCAGTACTTC. Protein product: CASSHLGLGHEQYF.

This clone was detected once. This sequence joins TRBV5-1 and TRBJ2-7, with TRBD2 matching over 7 bases. With 3 bases clipped from V and 5 bases from J, the junction kept 14 bases outside the gene matches. The CDR3 is 16 amino acids. Germline lookup yields CDR1 SGHRS and CDR2 YFSETQ. CDR3 amino acids: CASSSPTLRESHEQYF. The CDR3 nucleotides are TGCGCCAGCAGCTCCCCCACGTTGCGGGAGTCCCACGAGCAGTACTTC.

The sample holds a few counts of this clone. This rearrangement joins TRBV16 to TRBJ1-5; D gene ambiguous. The germline CDR1 and CDR2 sequences are KGHSY and FQNENV. This CDR3 spans 12 amino acids. Trimming pared 7 bases from V and 9 bases from J, leaving 13 bases between. CDR3 loop: CASTLGGLPQHF. For the CDR3, the DNA is TGTGCCAGCACCCTAGGCGGCTTGCCCCAGCATTTT.

This clone was recorded only once. V gene TRBV19 combines with J gene TRBJ2-3; D is perhaps TRBD2 (6 bases). The CDR3 contains 14 residues. V was pared by 4 bases and J by 4 bases, with 12 bases between. Germline values: CDR1 LNHDA, CDR2 SQIVND (reference sequence). The CDR3 here is CASSTREIADTQYF. The CDR3 bases are TGTGCCAGTAGTACCCGGGAGATAGCAGATACGCAGTATTTT.

The CDR3: CASSLDRDIHQPQHF. Here the CDR3 DNA reads TGTGCCAGCAGCTTAGATCGGGACATTCATCAGCCCCAGCATTTT. The V gene is TRBV11-2, the J gene TRBJ1-5, with D perhaps TRBD1 (6 bases). This CDR3 is built from 15 residues. V was pared by 0 bases and J by 5 bases, with 11 bases between. Germline loops: CDR1 SGHAT, CDR2 FQNNGV.